This entry lists 18 T cell receptor beta chains sequenced from one sample in a study of human T cells and chemical hapten exposure. Time point indicated: patch test 2, 6 weeks after DPC sensitization. Treatment given: therapeutic diphenylcyclopropenone sensitization with weekly scalp DPC. TCRdb used MiXCR to reprocess the RACE reads, holding one entry per CDR3 protein. The sample yields more than 70,000 distinct CDR3 sequences, roughly 10% seen once. The sequences come from whole blood, collected in connection with sensitization to the hapten diphenylcyclopropenone (DPC). The receptors were gathered from a man younger than 30 with alopecia areata. Some clones in this sample may be carry-over from other donors' samples.

This clonotype was detected ten times or more. The genes are TRBV3-1 and TRBJ2-1; 10 bases match TRBD1. V trimming: 2 bases; J trimming: 4 bases; junction bases outside the gene matches: 2. The CDR3 contains 15 residues. CDR1 LGHDT and CDR2 YNNKEL come from the germline V gene (reference sequence). The CDR3 region has the DNA TGTGCCAGCAGCCAAATGGGACAGGGGTACAATGAGCAGTTCTTC. Translating gives CASSQMGQGYNEQFF.

In this sample, this clonotype turned up a few times. The genes are TRBV7-9 and TRBJ1-1; D ambiguous. This CDR3 is built from 16 residues. Germline V gene lookup returns CDR1 SEHNR and CDR2 FQNEAQ (reference sequence). The germline V and J ends were trimmed by 5 bases and 5 bases, with 21 bases remaining between them. The CDR3 sequence is CASSTNQDPGGTEAFF. CDR3 nucleotides: TGTGCCAGCAGCACAAATCAGGACCCGGGAGGTACTGAAGCTTTCTTT.

The V gene is TRBV20-1, the J gene TRBJ1-6; D gene unclear. V was trimmed by 6 bases and J by 5 bases, leaving 11 bases between them. The CDR3 runs to 13 residues. The V gene's germline CDR1 is DFQATT and CDR2 SNEGSKA (reference sequence). CDR3 protein: CSAAGSDNSPLHF. As DNA, the CDR3 is TGCAGTGCGGCGGGCAGTGATAATTCACCCCTCCACTTT.

In its sample, this clonotype was seen a few times. The rearrangement uses TRBV3-1 and TRBJ2-1, with TRBD2 identical over 12 bases. The CDR3 runs 16 residues. CDR1 and CDR2 from the germline V gene are LGHDT and YNNKEL (reference sequence). J lost 10 bases, V lost 5 bases, and 12 bases had no gene match. For the CDR3, the DNA is TGTGCCAGCAGCTCTAGCGGGGGGGCCTTCACTCGGGAGCAGTTCTTC. Translation: CASSSSGGAFTREQFF.

The chain combines TRBV5-6 with TRBJ1-1; D is possibly TRBD1 (6 bases). With 6 bases removed from V and 1 base from J, the gap between germline ends came to 13 bases. Germline CDR1 SGHDT, CDR2 YYEEEE. This CDR3 spans 14 amino acids. The CDR3 region has the DNA TGTGCCAGCACCCCCAGGGGCAGGAACACTGAAGCTTTCTTT. Translation gives CASTPRGRNTEAFF.

Ten or more counts support this clonotype. V and J are TRBV7-6 and TRBJ2-5; D is ambiguous. V was trimmed by 4 bases and J by 5 bases, leaving 5 bases between them. CDR1 and CDR2 (germline): SGHVS, FNYEAQ. CDR3 size: 11 residues. This chain's CDR3 is CASSSDETQYF. CDR3 DNA sequence: TGTGCCAGCAGCTCTGACGAGACCCAGTACTTC.

The chain couples TRBV4-3 to TRBJ2-1; 9 positions agree with TRBD1. Germline lookup yields CDR1 LGHNA and CDR2 YSLEER. The CDR3 is 14 amino acids. Trimming cost V 3 bases and J 4 bases; bases outside gene matches: 1. The CDR3 region is CASSQDRGYNEQFF. CDR3 nucleotides: TGCGCCAGCAGCCAGGACAGGGGATACAATGAGCAGTTCTTC.

The chain uses TRBV28 and TRBJ1-2; the D gene is possibly TRBD1 (6 bases). Germline values: CDR1 MDHEN, CDR2 SYDVKM. This CDR3 is 13 amino acids long. With 4 bases removed from V and 4 bases from J, the gap between germline ends came to 10 bases. DNA of the CDR3: TGTGCCAGCAGTTGGACAGAGCCCTATGGCTACACCTTC. This gives the protein CASSWTEPYGYTF.

The chain links TRBV20-1 to TRBJ1-6; the D gene is possibly TRBD1 (6 bases). The CDR3 spans 17 residues. The V and J ends lost 1 base and 8 bases respectively, with 21 bases between them. Germline-derived CDR1 and CDR2 are DFQATT and SNEGSKA (reference sequence). CDR3 DNA sequence: TGCAGTGCTAGAGTTCGTGGGGGCTTGGGTACGGATTCACCCCTCCACTTT. This translates into CSARVRGGLGTDSPLHF.

The V gene is TRBV2, the J gene TRBJ1-1; unclear D gene. The germline V gene encodes CDR1 SNHLY and CDR2 FYNNEI. Trimming stripped 6 bases from V and 1 base from J, with 15 bases between. This CDR3 spans 15 amino acids. CDR3 region: CASRFRSQKNTEAFF. CDR3 coding DNA: TGTGCCAGCAGATTTAGGTCTCAGAAGAACACTGAAGCTTTCTTT.

This clonotype was counted between two and nine times. The chain joins TRBV7-2 to TRBJ2-4, with unresolved D. Per germline, CDR1 SGHTA and CDR2 FQGNSA. The length of the CDR3 is 14 residues. Trimming stripped 5 bases from V and 10 bases from J, with 18 bases between. CDR3 DNA sequence: TGTGCCAGCAGCCAAAGACCCACAAGAGATATTCAGTACTTC. Protein sequence: CASSQRPTRDIQYF.

This clonotype was detected many times. The chain links TRBV18 to TRBJ2-7; 9 nucleotides agree with TRBD1. CDR3 length equals 15 residues. Trimming at V came to 6 bases and at J to 2 bases, leaving 8 bases not matched to a gene. Germline V lookup: CDR1 KGHSH, CDR2 LQKENI. The CDR3 DNA is TGTGCCAGCTCCCTCACAGGGGGCAATGCCTACGAGCAGTACTTC. Translating it yields CASSLTGGNAYEQYF.

This clonotype was seen many times. The V and J genes are TRBV7-3 and TRBJ2-3; D is possibly TRBD2 (5 bases). The ends were cut back, 2 bases at V and 2 bases at J, with 8 bases in the middle. Germline V gene data show CDR1 as SGHTA and CDR2 as FQGTGA. The CDR3 is made up of 14 amino acids. In DNA form, the CDR3 reads TGTGCCAGCAGCTTAGCGGGTTACACAGATACGCAGTATTTT. This codes for CASSLAGYTDTQYF.

The J gene is TRBJ2-7, the V gene TRBV5-6; a weak D match, TRBD1 (6 bases). This CDR3 is 15 amino acids long. Between the trimmed V and J ends, which lost 1 base and 2 bases, there was a span of 13 bases. Per germline, CDR1 SGHDT and CDR2 YYEEEE. The CDR3 nucleotides are TGTGCCAGCAGCTTGCAGGGGAGAGGAACCTACGAGCAGTACTTC. Protein sequence: CASSLQGRGTYEQYF.

V is TRBV5-4 and J is TRBJ2-7; TRBD1 is a possible D gene (5 bases). V shed 2 bases and J shed 3 bases, with 9 bases lying between them. The CDR3 consists of 13 residues. Germline loops: CDR1 SGHNT, CDR2 YYREEE (reference sequence). As DNA, the CDR3 is TGTGCCAGCAGCTTCGACAGAGACTACGAGCAGTACGTC. Protein sequence: CASSFDRDYEQYV.

This clonotype came up many times. The V and J genes are TRBV7-7 and TRBJ2-2, with 7 bases matching TRBD1. The CDR3 totals 13 residues. J lost 4 bases, V lost 5 bases, and 1 base had no gene match. Germline CDR1 SSHAT, CDR2 FNYEAQ (reference sequence). The CDR3 DNA reads TGTGCCAGCAGCCGGGACAGCACCGGGGAGCTGTTTTTT. This sequence encodes CASSRDSTGELFF.

This clonotype was seen only a few times. V is TRBV24-1 and J is TRBJ2-6; unclear D gene. CDR3 length: 16 amino acids. The ends were cut back, 5 bases at V and 0 bases at J, with 10 bases in the middle. Germline V gene data show CDR1 as KGHDR and CDR2 as SFDVKD. For the CDR3, the DNA is TGTGCCACCAGTGGAGCGACGAGCTCTGGGGCCAACGTCCTGACTTTC. Translating gives CATSGATSSGANVLTF.

Only a few counts were recorded for this clonotype. This sequence joins TRBV10-3 and TRBJ2-7, with TRBD1 identical over 9 bases. The CDR3 has 13 amino acids. The germline V gene has CDR1 ENHRY and CDR2 SYGVKD. The junction had 6 bases not matched to a gene; V was cut back by 7 bases and J by 5 bases. CDR3 in amino acids: CAIIRTGAHEQYF. Written as DNA, the CDR3 is TGTGCCATCATCCGGACAGGGGCACACGAGCAGTACTTC.